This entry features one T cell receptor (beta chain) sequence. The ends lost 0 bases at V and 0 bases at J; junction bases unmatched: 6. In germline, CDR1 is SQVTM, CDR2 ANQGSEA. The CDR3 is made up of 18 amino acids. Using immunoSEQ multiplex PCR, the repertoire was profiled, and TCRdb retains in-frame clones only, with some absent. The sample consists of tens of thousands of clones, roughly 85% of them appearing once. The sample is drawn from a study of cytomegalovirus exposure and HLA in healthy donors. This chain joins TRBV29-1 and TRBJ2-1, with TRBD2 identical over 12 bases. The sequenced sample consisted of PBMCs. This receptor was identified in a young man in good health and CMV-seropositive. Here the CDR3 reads CSVEDVEGLAGSYNEQFF. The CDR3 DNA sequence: TGCAGCGTTGAAGACGTCGAGGGACTAGCGGGCTCCTACAATGAGCAGTTCTTC.